Each of the 10 T cell receptor beta chains below was sequenced from the same sample in a study of T cell changes during pregnancy in multiple sclerosis (dated by TCRdb to the late 2010s). Library preparation used the immunoSEQ multiplex PCR assay. TCRdb mirrors the immuneACCESS table, restricted to in-frame sequences. Some clones are absent from its copies; in checked studies, under half trace to an unresolved V gene, and the reason for the others is unknown. This sample holds 50,000 to 70,000 clones; around nine tenths were observed only once. The ten largest clones take up roughly 5% of the sample. The specimen was CD8+ T cells from peripheral blood mononuclear cells, collected before pregnancy. The receptors derive from a female donor with multiple sclerosis, enrolled in a pregnancy study.

This clone was detected only a few times. The V and J genes are TRBV27 and TRBJ2-7; a weak D match, TRBD2 (6 bases). V gave up 6 bases and J gave up 3 bases, with 12 bases separating them. The CDR3 runs 13 residues. Germline V gene sequence: CDR1 MNHEY, CDR2 SMNVEV (reference sequence). CDR3 in DNA: TGTGCCAGCAGGGGACTTGGCCGCTACGAGCAGTACTTC. Its protein product is CASRGLGRYEQYF.

For this clone: The same CDR3 can be traced to other DNA sequences in this sample. V usage is TRBV19 and J usage is TRBJ1-1, with D possibly TRBD1 on 5 matching bases. The CDR3 is 13 residues long. V shed 5 bases and J shed 1 base, with 8 bases lying between them. Germline V lookup: CDR1 LNHDA, CDR2 SQIVND (reference sequence). The CDR3 bases are TGTGCCAGTAGTTCAGGGCCGAACACTGAAGCTTTCTTT. Protein: CASSSGPNTEAFF.

The CDR3 coding sequence is TGTGCCAGCAGCTTCGACCCCGGCCGGGGGAATGAGCAGTTCTTC. Its translation is CASSFDPGRGNEQFF. The chain is built from TRBV7-9 and TRBJ2-1, with D possibly matching TRBD2 (6 bases). V shed 3 bases and J shed 7 bases, with 16 bases lying between them. CDR1 is SEHNR and CDR2 is FQNEAQ in the germline V gene (reference sequence). The CDR3 consists of 15 residues.

J is TRBJ1-1 and V is TRBV9; possible D gene TRBD1, 6 bases. V lost 4 bases to trimming and J lost 1 base, with 14 bases between them. Germline CDR1 reads SGDLS; CDR2 reads YYNGEE. CDR3 size: 15 residues. CDR3 sequence reads: CASSPWPGANTEAFF. The CDR3 nucleotides read TGTGCCAGCAGCCCGTGGCCAGGGGCGAACACTGAAGCTTTCTTT.

The chain couples TRBV30 to TRBJ1-2; a weak D match, TRBD1 (6 bases). CDR3 length: 13 amino acids. CDR1 and CDR2 from the germline V gene are GTSNPN and SVGIG (reference sequence). Trimming stripped 5 bases from V and 4 bases from J, with 14 bases between. CDR3 sequence reads: CAWAPTGSYGYTF. The CDR3 region has the DNA TGTGCCTGGGCACCGACAGGTTCCTATGGCTACACCTTC.

The rearrangement links TRBV10-2 to TRBJ2-3, with D unresolved. The CDR3 runs to 13 residues. V lost 0 bases and J 5 bases, leaving 6 bases between the germline ends. The germline CDR1 and CDR2 sequences are WSHSY and SAAADI. CDR3 DNA: TGCGCCAGCAGTGAGTCGGTCGGAGATACGCAGTATTTT. It translates to CASSESVGDTQYF.

The rearrangement links TRBV7-9 to TRBJ1-2, with TRBD1 matching over 7 bases. CDR1 and CDR2 from the germline V gene are SEHNR and FQNEAQ (reference sequence). The CDR3 has 13 amino acids. The CDR3 region is CAYPGTALGGYTF. The CDR3 DNA is TGTGCTTATCCCGGGACAGCGCTGGGTGGCTACACCTTC.

The chain links TRBV6-1 to TRBJ2-1; maybe TRBD2 (5 bases). The CDR3 length is 10 residues. The germline V gene encodes CDR1 MNHNS and CDR2 SASEGT. V was cut by 4 bases and J by 10 bases, with 5 bases left in between. CDR3 nucleotides: TGTGCCAGCAGTGCGGGGGAGCAGTTCTTC. It encodes CASSAGEQFF.

The chain employs TRBV6-5 and TRBJ2-3; the D is unclear. Germline CDR1 MNHEY, CDR2 SVGAGI. The CDR3 extends over 15 amino acids. Trimming stripped 2 bases from V and 0 bases from J, with 9 bases between. DNA of the CDR3: TGTGCCAGCAGTTACACGACTGTAAGCACAGATACGCAGTATTTT. Its translation: CASSYTTVSTDTQYF.

The V and J genes are TRBV10-1 and TRBJ1-1; 7 positions match TRBD1. There are 14 residues in the CDR3. V lost 7 bases to trimming and J lost 1 base; unmatched junction nucleotides: 6. Germline V CDR1 and CDR2: WNHNN, SYGVQD (reference sequence). The CDR3 is CASTFGQANTEAFF. As DNA, the CDR3 is TGCGCCAGCACCTTCGGACAGGCGAACACTGAAGCTTTCTTT.